This T cell receptor beta chain came from a study of T cells in Graves' hyperthyroidism and ophthalmopathy. Across 18 months, stable Graves' hyperthyroidism was marked by no progression to ophthalmopathy. There were TCR beta CDR3 regions amplified from RNA transcripts. A set of HTBI primers served as the primers for a first-round RT-PCR of the TCR CDR3. TCRdb reprocessed the multiplex PCR reads via MiXCR and lists one record per CDR3 protein. Of approximately 870,000 distinct CDR3 sequences listed, roughly 37% are singletons. This TCR was sampled from a man aged 18 to 29 with Graves' hyperthyroidism. Sequences were obtained from blood.

CDR3 sequence (DNA): TGCAGCGGATTTCCAGGGACAGGGGGGTACGACTACACCTTC. Amino acid sequence: CSGFPGTGGYDYTF. The chain joins TRBV29-1 to TRBJ1-2; 11 bases are a match to TRBD1. V shed 7 bases, J shed 10 bases, and the junction held 14 bases outside the gene matches. The CDR3 loop spans 14 amino acids. Germline loops: CDR1 SQVTM, CDR2 ANQGSEA.